These 8 T cell receptor beta chains came from one sample sequenced in a study of cytomegalovirus exposure and HLA in healthy donors. PCR employed 60 Vbeta and 13 Jbeta primers. TCRdb keeps only in-frame clones here, not all; method: immunoSEQ multiplex PCR. The sample gives about 170,000 clones, roughly 80% of which show up once; 0.77% is in the top ten. The sample comprised PBMCs. Every receptor here comes from a woman younger than 35 in good health and CMV-seronegative.

The chain is built from TRBV6-5 and TRBJ2-5, with D possibly matching TRBD2 (5 bases). The CDR3 runs 14 residues. Germline CDR1 is MNHEY and CDR2 is SVGAGI. The V gene lost 5 bases and the J gene lost 4 bases, with 14 bases spanning the gap. The CDR3 nucleotides are TGTGCCAGCAGTATCACGGCCGGAGGAGAGACCCAGTACTTC. This gives the protein CASSITAGGETQYF.

The gene calls are TRBV14 and TRBJ1-1; no firm D call. The germline CDR1 and CDR2 sequences are SGHDN and FVKESK. Trimming took 4 bases from V and 5 from J, leaving 11 bases between them. This CDR3 region has 13 residues. The CDR3 coding sequence is TGTGCCAGCAGCCGATCTACCCGGACTGAAGCTTTCTTT. Translating gives CASSRSTRTEAFF.

The chain combines TRBV9 with TRBJ1-1; TRBD1 matches at 8 bases. This CDR3 is built from 13 residues. The junction had 2 bases not matched to a gene; V was cut back by 4 bases and J by 3 bases. Germline V CDR1 and CDR2: SGDLS, YYNGEE. The CDR3 DNA follows: TGTGCCAGCAGCATGACAGGGGACACTGAAGCTTTCTTT. Its protein product is CASSMTGDTEAFF. The variable domain in full, with the rest retrieved from reference TRBV9 and TRBJ1-1, is DSGVTQTPKHLITATGQRVTLRCSPRSGDLSVYWYQQSLDQGLQFLIQYYNGEERAKGNILERFSAQQFPDLHSELNLSSLELGDSALYFCASSMTGDTEAFFGQGTRLTVV.

This sequence joins TRBV28 and TRBJ2-7; tentatively, D is TRBD1 (6 bases). This CDR3 contains 15 residues. V dropped 5 bases and J dropped 1 base, with 15 bases sitting between them. Per the germline V gene, CDR1 is MDHEN and CDR2 is SYDVKM. CDR3 protein: CASSIPRDKSYEQYF. The CDR3 DNA follows: TGTGCCAGCAGTATCCCCCGGGACAAGTCCTACGAGCAGTACTTC.

The CDR3 DNA reads TGTGCCAGCAGTCCTTCTTCCCCTGACAGTAACTATGGCTACACCTTC. Translating it yields CASSPSSPDSNYGYTF. J is TRBJ1-2 and V is TRBV27, with D tentatively TRBD1 (5 bases). This CDR3 has 16 amino acids. V lost 5 bases to trimming and J lost 1 base, with 17 bases between them. Germline CDR1 is MNHEY and CDR2 is SMNVEV (reference sequence).

The rearrangement links TRBV7-3 to TRBJ2-7; a possible D gene is TRBD2 (6 bases). Trimming removed 2 bases from V and 7 bases from J, with 18 bases in between. Germline assignment: CDR1 SGHTA and CDR2 FQGTGA. CDR3 length equals 15 residues. This CDR3 reads CASSLDPTGENEQYF. The DNA of the CDR3 is TGTGCCAGCAGCTTAGATCCGACGGGAGAAAATGAGCAGTACTTC.

This clone has more than one count but fewer than ten. J is TRBJ2-5 and V is TRBV27; 14 bases are a match to TRBD2. The end of the DNA fits TRBJ2-7 better, so the J call may be wrong. Germline CDR1 reads MNHEY; CDR2 reads SMNVEV (reference sequence). This CDR3 has 17 residues. In DNA form, the CDR3 reads TGTGCCAGCAGTTTAACCCCGGGACTAGCGGGAGTGTACGAGCAGTACTTC. It encodes CASSLTPGLAGVYEQYF.

This rearrangement joins TRBV19 to TRBJ2-1, with 8 bases aligning to TRBD2. The germline CDR1 and CDR2 sequences are LNHDA and SQIVND (reference sequence). Losses at the gene ends were 6 bases for V and 4 bases for J; bases not matched to a gene: 2. The CDR3 has 13 amino acids. CDR3 region: CASSSGGYNEQFF. DNA for the CDR3: TGTGCCAGTAGCTCGGGAGGGTACAATGAGCAGTTCTTC.